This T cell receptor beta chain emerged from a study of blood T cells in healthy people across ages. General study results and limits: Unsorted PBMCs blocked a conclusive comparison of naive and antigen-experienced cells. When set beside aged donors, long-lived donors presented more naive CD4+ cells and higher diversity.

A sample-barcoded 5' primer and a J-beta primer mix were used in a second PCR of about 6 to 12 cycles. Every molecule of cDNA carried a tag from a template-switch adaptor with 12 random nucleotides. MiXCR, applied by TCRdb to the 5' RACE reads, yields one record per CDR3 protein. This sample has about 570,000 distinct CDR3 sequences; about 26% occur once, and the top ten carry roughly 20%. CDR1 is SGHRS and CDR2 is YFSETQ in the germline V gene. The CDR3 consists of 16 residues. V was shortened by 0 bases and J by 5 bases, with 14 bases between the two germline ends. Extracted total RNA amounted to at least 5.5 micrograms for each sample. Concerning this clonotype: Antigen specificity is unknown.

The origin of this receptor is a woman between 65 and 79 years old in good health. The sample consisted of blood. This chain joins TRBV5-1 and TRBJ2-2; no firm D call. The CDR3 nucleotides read TGCGCCAGCAGCTTGGTGGCGGCAGTCAAAACCGGGGAGCTGTTTTTT. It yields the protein CASSLVAAVKTGELFF.